This T cell receptor beta chain stems from a study of metastatic and nonmetastatic thyroid tumors. Study overall: Blood and tumor or nodule tissue repertoires from malignant and benign thyroid patients were compared.

TCRdb reprocessed the PCR reads using MiXCR. The sample holds 25,000 to 35,000 clones, almost 30% seen once. This CDR3 is 13 amino acids long. Germline V gives CDR1 SGHTA, CDR2 FQGTGA. Trimming took 3 bases from V and 8 from J; bases not matched to a gene: 5. Thyroid surgery was performed in patients who had received no treatment beforehand. The chain is built from TRBV7-3 and TRBJ2-3; 7 bases align to TRBD1. Sequenced material: blood. This clonotype was obtained from a female donor with papillary thyroid cancer or a benign thyroid nodule (not recorded which). Some clones in this sample may be carry-over from other donors' samples. The chain's CDR3 is CASSLTGNPTQYF. The CDR3, as DNA: TGTGCCAGCAGCTTGACAGGGAATCCTACGCAGTATTTT.